These 14 T cell receptor beta chains originate from one sample sequenced in a study of tumor-infiltrating lymphocytes in primary liver carcinoma. Synthesis of TCR beta cDNA was carried out from 500 ng total RNA with a constant-region primer. The TCR beta library was amplified through three nested multiplex PCR rounds in a modified ARM-PCR procedure. Amplification in the first two PCR rounds was performed using TRBV1-TRBV30 forward primers and a C-beta reverse primer for approximately 10 cycles each. In TCRdb, the multiplex PCR reads were re-called with MiXCR into one record per CDR3 protein. Of 300,000 to 400,000 distinct CDR3 sequences in the sample, 65% were seen once. Unsorted whole blood yielded the blood RNA, and germline DNA was also extracted. The sequenced sample was peripheral blood. The receptors come from a man aged 40-50 years with primary liver carcinoma and hepatitis B virus infection.

About this clonotype: Just one base apart from a much larger clone, this may be a read error. The V and J genes are TRBV6-5 and TRBJ2-1, with TRBD2 matching 11 bases. The CDR3 runs to 13 residues. V shed 10 bases and J 5 bases; nucleotides not matched to a gene: 4. Germline V lookup: CDR1 MNHEY, CDR2 SVGAGI. The CDR3 DNA sequence: TGTGCCAACAGGGGACTAGCGGACAATGAGCAGTTCTTC. Protein product: CANRGLADNEQFF.

The chain recombines TRBV5-4 with TRBJ2-3; D possibly corresponds to TRBD2 (6 bases). The V gene lost 7 bases and the J gene lost 8 bases, with 20 bases spanning the gap. The CDR3 runs to 14 residues. Germline V gene data show CDR1 as SGHNT and CDR2 as YYREEE (reference sequence). The CDR3: CASSPPTSKGTQYF. CDR3 bases: TGTGCCAGCTCCCCGCCAACTAGCAAGGGTACGCAGTATTTT.

This clonotype appeared a few times. CDR3 loop: CASKEGLASEQYF. For the CDR3, the DNA is TGTGCCAGCAAGGAGGGACTAGCATCTGAGCAGTACTTC. The genes are TRBV7-9 and TRBJ2-7; 9 bases map to TRBD2. CDR3 size: 13 residues. V was clipped by 7 bases and J by 7 bases; unmatched bases: 8. Germline values: CDR1 SEHNR, CDR2 FQNEAQ (reference sequence). The variable domain in full, with the rest retrieved from reference TRBV7-9 and TRBJ2-7, is DTGVSQNPRHKITKRGQNVTFRCDPISEHNRLYWYRQTLGQGPEFLTYFQNEAQLEKSRLLSDRFSAERPKGSFSTLEIQRTEQGDSAMYLCASKEGLASEQYFGPGTRLTVT.

This chain connects TRBV11-2 to TRBJ1-1; possibly TRBD1 for D (5 bases). The CDR3 extends over 15 amino acids. The germline V and J ends were trimmed by 5 bases and 4 bases, with 17 bases remaining between them. Germline-derived CDR1 and CDR2 are SGHAT and FQNNGV. CDR3 coding DNA: TGTGCCAGCAGCCGGGGCGGGGCTAAGCGCACTGAAGCTTTCTTT. It codes for CASSRGGAKRTEAFF.

This clonotype was seen a few times. A read error may produce the germline difference seen at one junction end. This chain uses TRBV7-8 with TRBJ1-5, with a possible D match to TRBD1 (5 bases). In germline, CDR1 is SGHVS, CDR2 FQNEAQ. The CDR3 is 15 residues long. The CDR3 sequence is CACSLYRDGSQPQHF. CDR3 sequence (DNA): TGTGCCTGCAGCTTATACCGGGACGGCAGCCAGCCCCAGCATTTT.

V is TRBV28 and J is TRBJ2-7; 7 bases align to TRBD1. V gave up 8 bases and J gave up 6 bases; unmatched junction bases: 7. CDR1 and CDR2 from the germline V gene are MDHEN and SYDVKM. This CDR3 has 12 residues. CDR3 amino acids: CASCLQGFEQYF. The CDR3 DNA reads as TGTGCCAGCTGTCTACAGGGGTTCGAGCAGTACTTC.

For this clonotype: A single base separates this from a much larger clone, so it may be a read error. The chain carries TRBV29-1 and TRBJ2-3; D may be TRBD2 (7 bases). CDR1 is SQVTM, CDR2 ANQGSEA, per germline. The length of the CDR3 is 14 residues. For the CDR3, the DNA is TGCGGTCAGACCGGCGGGGGCCTCACAGATACGCAGTATTTT. Its protein is CGQTGGGLTDTQYF.

To note about this clonotype: A much more abundant neighbour one base away suggests this may be a read error. This sequence joins TRBV6-2 or TRBV6-3 and TRBJ1-5; a possible D gene is TRBD1 (6 bases). V was pared by 5 bases and J by 6 bases, with 14 bases between. Germline lookup yields CDR1 MNHEY and CDR2 SVGEGT. The CDR3 totals 14 residues. The CDR3 loop reads CASSDPGEGQPQHF. The CDR3 DNA reads as TGTGCCAGCAGTGACCCAGGGGAAGGTCAGCCCCAGCATTTT.

Points on this clonotype: Since the CDR3 does not end with the conserved phenylalanine or tryptophan, this likely comes from a read error. The V gene is TRBV28, the J gene TRBJ2-7, with D hard to call. Germline V gene sequence: CDR1 MDHEN, CDR2 SYDVKM. Trimming shortened V by 5 bases and J by 4 bases, and 12 bases separated the two germline ends. This CDR3 comprises 13 residues. CDR3 nucleotide sequence: TGTGCCAGCAGTCTCCGGGCCGTTTACGAGCAGTACCTC. Translation: CASSLRAVYEQYL.

In regard to this clonotype: A much larger clone is a single base away; this may be a read error. This sequence joins TRBV13 and TRBJ2-4; tentative D call: TRBD1 (5 bases). The CDR3 totals 12 residues. In germline, CDR1 is PRHDT, CDR2 FYEKMQ (reference sequence). CDR3 sequence: CASGKDKNTQYF. CDR3 coding DNA: TGTGCCAGCGGCAAGGACAAAAACACTCAGTACTTC.

With regard to this clonotype: A read error is possible here, since a much larger clone lies one base away. The chain has TRBV12-3 or TRBV12-4 and TRBJ2-3, with TRBD1 matching 10 bases. The CDR3 is 15 residues long. This CDR3 is CASSIRQGAKDTKYF. The DNA for the CDR3 is TGTGCCAGCAGTATAAGACAGGGGGCAAAAGATACGAAGTATTTT.

The genes are TRBV11-1 and TRBJ1-3; no firm D call. Deletions cut 7 bases from V and 5 bases from J, with 15 bases between. This CDR3 has 14 residues. Germline V gene sequence: CDR1 SGHAT, CDR2 FQDESV (reference sequence). The CDR3 region is CASNTSPNRNTIYF. As DNA, the CDR3 is TGTGCCAGCAACACCAGTCCCAACAGAAACACCATATATTTT.

To note about this clonotype: A much larger clone sits a single nucleotide away, making a read error possible. The chain couples TRBV12-3 or TRBV12-4 to TRBJ2-5, with D perhaps matching TRBD1 (5 bases). This CDR3 comprises 13 residues. The CDR3 region has the DNA TGTGCCAGCAATCCTCAGGGCGAAGAGATCCAGTACTTC. This translates into CASNPQGEEIQYF.

This clonotype turned up a few times. The rearrangement joins TRBV5-1 to TRBJ2-1; 8 bases match TRBD1. Germline CDR1 SGHRS, CDR2 YFSETQ. Germline trimming cut 4 bases from V and 3 bases from J; bases unmatched to any gene: 9. The CDR3 consists of 16 residues. In DNA form, the CDR3 reads TGCGCCAGCAGCACCCAAGGACAGGGCGTCTACAATGAGCAGTTCTTC. Its translation: CASSTQGQGVYNEQFF. Filled out from reference TRBV5-1 and TRBJ2-1, the complete variable domain reads KAGVTQTPRYLIKTRGQQVTLSCSPISGHRSVSWYQQTPGQGLQFLFEYFSETQRNKGNFPGRFSGRQFSNSRSEMNVSTLELGDSALYLCASSTQGQGVYNEQFFGPGTRLTVL.